What follows are 18 T cell receptor delta chains derived from one specimen sequenced in a study of gamma-delta T cells after stem cell transplantation. TCRdb applied CATT to the RT-PCR reads for clone calling. In the table there are about 11,000 delta-chain clones, less than 50% of which are singletons. The material sequenced was gamma-delta T cells. These receptors were taken from a human donor. It is not recorded whose cells these are; they may come from a transplant donor.

This clone ranks as medium-sized. This sample includes further DNA sequences coding for the same CDR3. This sequence joins TRDV2 and TRDJ3; 9 bases map to TRDD3. Germline CDR1 and CDR2: GEAIGNYY and EKD. The CDR3 extends over 18 amino acids. V lost 4 bases, J lost 0 bases, and 6 bases stayed unmatched. The DNA of the CDR3 is TGTGCCTGTGATTTATTACTGGGGGACTCCTGGGACACCCGACAGATGTTTTTC. Amino acids: CACDLLLGDSWDTRQMFF.

Comments on this clone: A much larger clone is a single base away; this may be a read error. The chain joins TRDV1 to TRDJ2, with 7 bases lining up with TRDD2. Per the germline V gene, CDR1 is TSWWSYY and CDR2 is QGS. The CDR3 extends over 20 amino acids. CDR3 coding DNA: TGTGCTGTTGGGGACCCTCCTTTCCTACGGGGTTTCCCCCTGACAGCACAACTCTTCTTT. Encoded protein: CAVGDPPFLRGFPLTAQLFF.

The V gene is TRDV2, the J gene TRDJ3; D remains unclear. CDR3 length: 21 amino acids. Germline loops: CDR1 GEAIGNYY, CDR2 EKD. With 0 bases removed from V and 2 bases from J, the gap between germline ends came to 22 bases. The CDR3, as DNA: TGTGCCTGTGACACCCGGTACTCTCGGGTGATATGCCCCTGGGACACCCGACAGATGTTTTTC. Protein: CACDTRYSRVICPWDTRQMFF.

Notes on this clone: At one end the junction does not follow the germline gene, possibly because of a read error. The chain has TRDV3 and TRDJ2; 8 bases match TRDD3. CDR3 length equals 14 residues. Germline V gene sequence: CDR1 TVYSNPD, CDR2 GDNSRS (reference sequence). The CDR3 nucleotides are TGTGCCTTTACTGGGGGAGCTTTGACAGCACAACCCTTCTTT. Protein sequence: CAFTGGALTAQPFF. Full variable domain (missing parts from reference TRDV3 and TRDJ2): CDKVTQSSPDQTVASGSEVVLLCTYDTVYSNPDLFWYRIRPDYSFQFVFYGDNSRSEGADFTQGRFSVKHILTQKAFHLVISPVRTEDSATYYCAFTGGALTAQPFFGKGTQLIVEP.

This clone was observed a handful of times. Additional DNA sequences in this sample encode the identical CDR3. V and J are TRDV1 and TRDJ1; a possible D gene is TRDD3 (7 bases). This CDR3 is built from 19 residues. CDR1 is TSWWSYY, CDR2 QGS, per germline. The V end lost 8 bases, the J end lost 0 bases, and 28 bases lay between the germline ends. CDR3 bases: TGTGCTCTTACGGGGTCTTCCTCTCTCCTGGGGGGTTACACCGATAAACTCATCTTT. Its translation: CALTGSSSLLGGYTDKLIF.

Remarks on this clone: Other DNA sequences in the same sample also yield this CDR3. This chain joins TRDV3 and TRDJ1, with TRDD3 identical over 10 bases. This CDR3 contains 19 residues. Germline-derived CDR1 and CDR2 are TVYSNPD and GDNSRS (reference sequence). The V segment lost 2 bases and the J segment 0 bases; nucleotides outside the gene matches: 18. CDR3 region: CAFRRRATWGIVYTDKLIF. The CDR3 nucleotides are TGTGCCTTTCGCAGACGGGCTACCTGGGGGATAGTGTACACCGATAAACTCATCTTT. The whole variable domain, remainder taken from reference TRDV3 and TRDJ1, is CDKVTQSSPDQTVASGSEVVLLCTYDTVYSNPDLFWYRIRPDYSFQFVFYGDNSRSEGADFTQGRFSVKHILTQKAFHLVISPVRTEDSATYYCAFRRRATWGIVYTDKLIFGKGTRVTVEP.

The rearrangement uses TRDV2 and TRDJ1, with D possibly TRDD3 on 5 matching bases. Germline CDR1 GEAIGNYY, CDR2 EKD. Trimming shortened V by 0 bases and J by 2 bases, and 27 bases separated the two germline ends. There are 20 residues in the CDR3. The CDR3 loop is CACDTGDERLEDPETDKLIF. In nucleotides, the CDR3 is TGTGCCTGTGACACCGGAGACGAGCGACTGGAGGATCCGGAAACCGATAAACTCATCTTT.

V gene TRDV3 combines with J gene TRDJ1; TRDD3 agrees at 8 bases. J was trimmed by 4 bases and V by 2 bases; bases with no gene match: 12. The germline V gene has CDR1 TVYSNPD and CDR2 GDNSRS (reference sequence). CDR3 length: 15 residues. CDR3 DNA sequence: TGTGCCTTTCGGACCTACTGGGGGCCCGACGATAAACTCATCTTT. It codes for CAFRTYWGPDDKLIF.

A note on this clone: The junction shows a germline mismatch at one end, possibly a read error. The same CDR3 is also encoded by other DNA sequences in this sample. V is TRDV2 and J is TRDJ3; D might be TRDD3 (5 bases). This CDR3 is built from 21 residues. CDR1 is GEAIGNYY and CDR2 is EKD in the germline V gene. The CDR3 DNA is TGTGCCTGCGACACCGATCCCGCCTCGGGGGTCAGCTCCTGGGACACCCGACAGATGTTTTTC. Residues: CACDTDPASGVSSWDTRQMFF.

To note about this clone: Germline and junction disagree at one end, which may indicate a read error. CDR3 sequence: CACDLFFLPLDQYTDNLIF. DNA for the CDR3: TGTGCCTGTGATCTATTCTTCCTTCCACTGGATCAGTACACCGATAACCTCATCTTT. The chain links TRDV2 to TRDJ1, with D possibly TRDD2 on 6 matching bases. The CDR3 runs 19 residues. Germline V gene data show CDR1 as GEAIGNYY and CDR2 as EKD.

The J gene is TRDJ3, the V gene TRDV2; the match to TRDD3 covers 8 bases. The J segment lost 1 base and the V segment lost 0 bases, leaving 22 bases of the junction unmatched. CDR3 size: 24 residues. Looked up from germline, CDR1 is GEAIGNYY and CDR2 is EKD. The DNA for the CDR3 is TGTGCCTGTGACACCGATGTGGTTAATTCGCTGGGGGAGGGTGATTCCTGGGACACCCGACAGATGTTTTTC. It translates to CACDTDVVNSLGEGDSWDTRQMFF.

This clone was found a few times. The chain has TRDV1 and TRDJ1, with 13 bases aligning to TRDD3. Germline V lookup: CDR1 TSWWSYY, CDR2 QGS. The V segment lost 3 bases and the J segment 0 bases; nucleotides outside the gene matches: 31. This CDR3 has 26 amino acids. The CDR3: CALGERTFSSYLHWGIRESYTDKLIF. Written as DNA, the CDR3 is TGTGCTCTTGGGGAGAGGACCTTTTCTTCCTACCTTCACTGGGGGATACGAGAGTCGTACACCGATAAACTCATCTTT.

As regards this clone: A much larger clone differs from this one at a single base, so this may be a read error. This same CDR3 is encoded by further DNA sequences in the sample. The chain employs TRDV2 and TRDJ3; D is unresolved. The CDR3 is 22 residues long. With 0 bases removed from V and 0 bases from J, the gap between germline ends came to 23 bases. Germline V CDR1 and CDR2: GEAIGNYY, EKD. DNA of the CDR3: TGTGCCTGTGACACCTCCGGTTGGTGGGCCGAGCCCGACTCCTGGGACACCCGACAGATGTTTTTC. Encoded protein: CACDTSGWWAEPDSWDTRQMFF.

Only a few counts were recorded for this clone. V gene TRDV1 combines with J gene TRDJ1; the D gene is possibly TRDD3 (5 bases). The CDR3 runs 12 residues. V was trimmed by 4 bases and J by 7 bases, leaving 10 bases between them. Germline CDR1 and CDR2: TSWWSYY and QGS. CDR3 protein: CALGAQGGKLIF. CDR3 DNA: TGTGCTCTTGGGGCCCAAGGGGGTAAACTCATCTTT.

On this clone itself: A much larger clone sits a single nucleotide away, making a read error possible. The chain links TRDV2 to TRDJ3; D not resolved. Per germline, CDR1 GEAIGNYY and CDR2 EKD. V lost 0 bases, J lost 0 bases, and 11 bases lay in between. CDR3 size: 18 residues. This chain's CDR3 is CACDTWEISSWDTRQMFF. The DNA for the CDR3 is TGTGCCTGTGACACCTGGGAGATCAGCTCCTGGGACACCCGACAGATGTTTTTC.

Notes on this clone: A junction boundary mismatches the germline segment, possibly from a read error. Other DNA sequences within the sample encode an identical CDR3. The chain links TRDV1 to TRDJ1; the D gene is possibly TRDD3 (6 bases). The CDR3 is made up of 14 amino acids. Germline CDR1 and CDR2: TSWWSYY and QGS. The CDR3 DNA sequence: TGTGCCCTTGGGCCCGCTGACTGGGAAGATAAACTCATCTTT. Protein product: CALGPADWEDKLIF.

The table lists this clone with a count of one. Mismatch with germline at one junction end may stem from a read error. The CDR3 nucleotides read TGTGCCTTTACTGAATGCCTACCCTGGGGGGATCACACAGATAAACTCATCTTT. Its translation: CAFTECLPWGDHTDKLIF. This chain connects TRDV3 to TRDJ1, with 7 bases that match TRDD3. This CDR3 is 18 amino acids long. In germline, CDR1 is TVYSNPD, CDR2 GDNSRS (reference sequence). Full variable domain (rest looked up from reference TRDV3 and TRDJ1): CDKVTQSSPDQTVASGSEVVLLCTYDTVYSNPDLFWYRIRPDYSFQFVFYGDNSRSEGADFTQGRFSVKHILTQKAFHLVISPVRTEDSATYYCAFTECLPWGDHTDKLIFGKGTRVTVEP.

This clone was seen a few times. A much larger clone differs from this one at a single base, so this may be a read error. This sample includes further DNA sequences coding for the same CDR3. The rearrangement uses TRDV2 and TRDJ2, with 12 bases matching TRDD3. The germline CDR1 and CDR2 sequences are GEAIGNYY and EKD. There are 15 residues in the CDR3. CDR3 DNA: TGTGCCTGTGACACCGGACTGGGGGATACAGCACACCTCTTCTTT. It encodes CACDTGLGDTAHLFF.